These T cell receptor beta chains were read from a single sample in a study of T cells in Graves' hyperthyroidism and ophthalmopathy. Each CDR3 protein gets one entry after TCRdb re-called the multiplex PCR reads with MiXCR. The sample has roughly 580,000 distinct CDR3 sequences, 11% to 15% seen once; the top ten hold roughly 5.5%. Material: blood. The receptors were sampled from a woman aged 30 to 39 with Graves' hyperthyroidism that later progressed to Graves' ophthalmopathy. Each CDR3 is given with its conserved first and last residue. The D gene is left open where the match is weak. Not every row has a clone size; where given, it reads once, few, many or a size class.

size,J,V,D,CDR3,DNA
few,TRBJ2-7,TRBV6-5,-,CASSYERGSGYEQYF,TGTGCCAGCAGTTACGAAAGGGGCTCGGGCTACGAGCAGTACTTC
few,TRBJ1-2,TRBV5-4,-,CASSLGLLFTF,TGTGCCAGCAGCCTTGGGTTGTTGTTCACCTTC
many,TRBJ1-1,TRBV6-1,-,CASTMGAGGEAFF,TGTGCCAGCACCATGGGCGCGGGGGGTGAAGCTTTCTTT
many,TRBJ1-2,TRBV11-3,TRBD1,CASSYAGTGVGYTF,TGTGCCAGCAGCTACGCCGGGACAGGGGTCGGCTACACCTTC
many,TRBJ1-1,TRBV12-3/TRBV12-4,TRBD1,CASRGKLRGQAEAFF,TGTGCCAGCAGAGGGAAGCTTAGGGGGCAAGCTGAAGCTTTCTTT
many,TRBJ1-5,TRBV6-5,-,CASSYSGLQKPQHF,TGTGCCAGCAGTTACTCGGGACTCCAGAAACCCCAGCATTTT
-,TRBJ2-1,TRBV19,-,CASRTGQNTHYNEQFF,TGTGCCAGTAGGACCGGACAGAATACTCACTACAATGAGCAGTTCTTC
-,TRBJ2-2,TRBV6-4,-,CASSASGYTGELFF,TGTGCCAGCAGTGCATCTGGATACACCGGGGAGCTGTTTTTT
-,TRBJ2-7,TRBV19,-,CASSRDRQGEQYF,TGTGCCAGTAGCCGGGACCGTCAGGGCGAGCAGTACTTC
few,TRBJ2-3,TRBV3-1,-,CASSQDRAGRTQYF,TGTGCCAGCAGCCAAGATCGGGCGGGCCGGACGCAGTATTTT
few,TRBJ2-1,TRBV27,-,CAGARRQNNEQFF,TGTGCCGGCGCCCGGCGACAGAACAATGAGCAGTTCTTC
many,TRBJ2-7,TRBV12-5,-,CASRHRAGFSYEQYF,TGTGCTAGTCGACATCGGGCAGGCTTCTCCTACGAGCAGTACTTC
few,TRBJ2-1,TRBV9,TRBD1,CASSVAWRTGGTYEQFF,TGTGCCAGCAGCGTAGCTTGGCGGACAGGGGGCACATATGAGCAGTTCTTC
few,TRBJ1-4,TRBV7-9,TRBD1,CASSTQDRVEKLFF,TGTGCCAGCAGCACGCAGGACAGGGTTGAAAAACTGTTTTTT
many,TRBJ1-1,TRBV11-2,-,CASSLDLPGVEAFF,TGTGCCAGCAGCTTAGATCTGCCAGGTGTTGAAGCTTTCTTT
many,TRBJ1-1,TRBV11-3,-,CASSTTGSNTEAFF,TGTGCCAGCAGCACCACAGGATCGAACACTGAAGCTTTCTTT
many,TRBJ2-2,TRBV10-3,-,CAIKEALPGELFF,TGTGCCATCAAGGAAGCGCTACCCGGGGAGCTGTTTTTT
many,TRBJ2-1,TRBV3-1,-,CASSQDLLSIGNEQFF,TGTGCCAGCAGCCAAGATCTACTTTCAATAGGTAATGAGCAGTTCTTC
many,TRBJ2-3,TRBV30,-,CAWGTTDTQYF,TGTGCCTGGGGCACCACAGATACGCAGTATTTT
few,TRBJ1-1,TRBV7-2,-,CASSLTGVLVNTEAFF,TGTGCCAGCAGCTTAACGGGAGTATTGGTGAACACTGAAGCTTTCTTT
many,TRBJ1-1,TRBV11-2,-,CASSSWGLIF,TGTGCCAGCAGCTCCTGGGGGTTAATCTTT
many,TRBJ2-7,TRBV19,TRBD1,CASSRGQGLPYEQYF,TGTGCCAGTAGTCGAGGACAGGGCCTTCCCTACGAGCAGTACTTC
few,TRBJ2-1,TRBV12-3/TRBV12-4,-,CASSSSGRDNEQFF,TGTGCCAGCAGCAGTTCGGGTAGAGACAATGAGCAGTTCTTC
-,TRBJ2-2,TRBV5-4,TRBD2,CASSLGLAGVGTGELFF,TGTGCCAGCAGCTTGGGACTAGCGGGAGTGGGCACCGGGGAGCTGTTTTTT
-,TRBJ1-2,TRBV12-3/TRBV12-4,-,CASTSRSDEEGYTF,TGTGCCAGCACTTCTCGCTCGGACGAGGAGGGCTACACCTTC
-,TRBJ2-2,TRBV2,TRBD2,CASSGTRKEGRITGELFF,TGTGCCAGCAGTGGGACTAGGAAGGAGGGCCGGATAACCGGGGAGCTGTTTTTT
many,TRBJ1-1,TRBV11-2,-,CASRVKNTEAFF,TGTGCCAGCAGGGTTAAGAACACTGAAGCTTTCTTT
many,TRBJ1-2,TRBV28,-,CASSLSYPAIYTF,TGTGCCAGCAGTTTATCCTACCCTGCCATCTACACCTTC
few,TRBJ2-7,TRBV7-2,TRBD1,CASSPNKWTGGYHEQYF,TGTGCCAGCAGCCCAAACAAATGGACAGGGGGCTACCACGAGCAGTACTTC
-,TRBJ2-3,TRBV6-1,TRBD2,CASSGLAGGPDTQYF,TGTGCCAGCAGTGGGCTAGCGGGAGGGCCAGATACGCAGTATTTT
many,TRBJ2-7,TRBV20-1,-,CSAREGTTPYEQYF,TGCAGTGCTAGAGAAGGGACAACTCCCTACGAGCAGTACTTC
-,TRBJ2-1,TRBV30,TRBD2,CAWSGTGRGEQFF,TGTGCCTGGAGTGGTACTGGGAGGGGTGAGCAGTTCTTC
many,TRBJ2-1,TRBV20-1,TRBD2,CSARGTSGPGNEQFF,TGCAGTGCTAGAGGGACTAGCGGGCCGGGTAATGAGCAGTTCTTC
-,TRBJ2-7,TRBV20-1,TRBD2,CSATGPSSGTYEQYF,TGCAGTGCTACGGGCCCTTCTAGCGGCACCTACGAGCAGTACTTC
-,TRBJ1-1,TRBV10-2,-,CASLRQNTEAFF,TGCGCCAGCCTCCGACAGAACACTGAAGCTTTCTTT
-,TRBJ2-5,TRBV9,-,CASNGDSGETQYF,TGTGCCAGCAACGGGGACAGCGGGGAGACCCAGTACTTC
many,TRBJ2-3,TRBV7-8,TRBD2,CASSLVNGGVPDTQYF,TGTGCCAGCAGCTTAGTTAACGGGGGGGTGCCAGATACGCAGTATTTT
few,TRBJ2-1,TRBV4-2,TRBD2,CASSQLAGTSGGTNEQFF,TGTGCCAGCAGCCAACTCGCCGGGACTAGCGGGGGAACCAATGAGCAGTTCTTC
-,TRBJ2-7,TRBV9,TRBD1,CASSVDPDRYHEQYF,TGTGCCAGCAGCGTAGATCCGGACAGGTACCACGAGCAGTACTTC
-,TRBJ2-3,TRBV5-6,TRBD2,CASSPSPSGGPTDTQYF,TGTGCCAGCAGCCCCTCTCCATCGGGAGGGCCCACAGATACGCAGTATTTT
many,TRBJ2-7,TRBV29-1,-,CSVQEQLGEQYF,TGCAGCGTCCAAGAACAGCTTGGCGAGCAGTACTTC
-,TRBJ1-5,TRBV7-8,-,CASSSGGGYSNQPQHF,TGTGCCAGCAGCTCCGGGGGCGGCTATAGCAATCAGCCCCAGCATTTT
many,TRBJ2-7,TRBV28,TRBD2,CASSLGTSGMLNYEQYF,TGTGCCAGCAGTTTAGGGACTAGCGGGATGTTGAACTACGAGCAGTACTTC
few,TRBJ2-5,TRBV4-2,-,CASSQETGGSKYF,TGTGCCAGCAGCCAGGAGACCGGGGGTTCAAAGTACTTC
many,TRBJ1-1,TRBV27,-,CASSPRGREQAFF,TGTGCCAGCAGTCCTCGAGGCAGGGAGCAAGCTTTCTTT
-,TRBJ2-3,TRBV4-3,TRBD1,CASSQLHGGQGAQYF,TGCGCCAGCAGCCAACTCCACGGGGGACAGGGTGCACAGTATTTT
many,TRBJ1-4,TRBV6-1,-,CASSPNRATNEKLFF,TGTGCCAGCAGCCCCAACAGGGCAACTAATGAAAAACTGTTTTTT
few,TRBJ1-4,TRBV6-1,TRBD1,CASSETGTGYEKLFF,TGTGCCAGCAGTGAGACCGGGACAGGGTATGAAAAACTGTTTTTT
many,TRBJ2-2,TRBV7-2,-,CASSLVITGELFF,TGTGCCAGCAGCTTAGTAATCACCGGGGAGCTGTTTTTT
many,TRBJ1-2,TRBV19,TRBD1,CASSGGTGGTYGYTF,TGTGCCAGTAGTGGGGGGACAGGGGGTACCTATGGCTACACCTTC
many,TRBJ2-3,TRBV10-3,-,CAISESHSDTQYF,TGTGCCATCAGTGAGTCCCATTCAGATACGCAGTATTTT
-,TRBJ2-1,TRBV9,TRBD2,CASSVVASGRADEQFF,TGTGCCAGCAGCGTAGTAGCTAGCGGGAGGGCCGATGAGCAGTTCTTC
many,TRBJ2-7,TRBV10-3,-,CAISEAASTTYEQYF,TGTGCCATCAGTGAGGCGGCCAGTACTACCTACGAGCAGTACTTC
many,TRBJ1-6,TRBV11-3,-,CASSPNNSPLHF,TGTGCCAGCAGCCCGAACAATTCACCCCTCCACTTT